This paragraph reports one T cell receptor beta chain. Its antigen is not identified. Profiled with immunoSEQ multiplex PCR; TCRdb holds only in-frame clones, not every one. The sample records 80,000 to 85,000 clones, roughly 90% being singletons. Both about-4-week and about-12-week second-dose recipients were combined. CDR1 and CDR2 from the germline V gene are SGHAT and FQNNGV. Between the trimmed V and J ends, which lost 4 bases and 4 bases, there was a span of 25 bases. The CDR3 runs to 19 residues. This record comes from a study of T cell responses to AZD1222 COVID-19 vaccine. Study outcomes and limitations: Baseline testing showed seropositivity in only a handful of AZD1222 recipients. No day 14 peak samples; only post-peak repertoires were characterized. Increased Spike-specific TCR breadth and depth were observed after two AZD1222 doses.

The clonotype was recovered from an adult who received the AZD1222 COVID-19 vaccine. The rearrangement links TRBV11-2 to TRBJ2-2; D call uncertain. The sample was peripheral blood, taken 28 days after the second AZD1222 dose. CDR3: CASSSQLQYLGNSTGELFF. The DNA of the CDR3 is TGTGCCAGCAGCTCTCAATTACAGTATCTGGGTAATTCCACCGGGGAGCTGTTTTTT.